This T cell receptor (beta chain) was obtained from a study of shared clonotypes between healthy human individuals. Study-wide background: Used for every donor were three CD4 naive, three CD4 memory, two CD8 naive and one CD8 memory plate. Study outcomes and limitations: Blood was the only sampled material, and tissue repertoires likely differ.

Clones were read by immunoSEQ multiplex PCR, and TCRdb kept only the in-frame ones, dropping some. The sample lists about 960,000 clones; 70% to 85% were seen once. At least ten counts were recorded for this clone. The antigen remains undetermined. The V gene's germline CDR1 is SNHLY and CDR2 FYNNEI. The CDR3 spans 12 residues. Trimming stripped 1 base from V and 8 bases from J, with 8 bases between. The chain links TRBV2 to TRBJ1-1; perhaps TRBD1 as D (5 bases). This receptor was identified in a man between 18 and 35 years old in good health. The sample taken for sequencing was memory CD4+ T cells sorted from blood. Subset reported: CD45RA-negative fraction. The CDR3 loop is CASSEGRGEAFF. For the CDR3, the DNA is TGTGCCAGCAGTGAAGGGAGGGGCGAAGCTTTCTTT.